Sequencing of this T cell receptor (beta chain) was carried out in a study of blood T cell repertoires in COVID-19. Germline CDR1 is MNHEY and CDR2 is SMNVEV (reference sequence). V dropped 0 bases and J dropped 3; count of bases not matched to a gene: 4. The CDR3 is 16 amino acids. Original analysis: Amplifying reference gene primers gave estimates of nucleated cell counts. Sequencing was performed with immunoSEQ multiplex PCR; in TCRdb, only in-frame clones are kept and a portion is missing. V and J calls and clone size are as listed in that table; D and trimming were resolved from the DNA. Here the sample spans about 480,000 clones, approximately 91% being singletons.

The genes are TRBV27 and TRBJ1-5; 8 bases match TRBD1. Sequenced input: PBMCs or T cells enriched from blood (not recorded which). This clonotype originated in a woman aged 55 to 70 who had recovered from COVID-19. CDR3 residues: CASSLSGQVANQPQHF. CDR3 sequence (DNA): TGTGCCAGCAGTTTATCGGGACAGGTGGCCAATCAGCCCCAGCATTTT.